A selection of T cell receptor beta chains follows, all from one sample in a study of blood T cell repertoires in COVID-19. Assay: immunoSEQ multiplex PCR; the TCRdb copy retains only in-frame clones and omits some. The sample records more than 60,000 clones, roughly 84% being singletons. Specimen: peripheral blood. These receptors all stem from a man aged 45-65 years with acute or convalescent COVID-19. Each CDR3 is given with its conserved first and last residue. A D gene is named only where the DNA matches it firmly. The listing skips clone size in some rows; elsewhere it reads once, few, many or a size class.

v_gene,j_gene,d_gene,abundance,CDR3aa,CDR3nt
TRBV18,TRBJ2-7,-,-,CASSPPASPRYEQYF,TGTGCCAGCTCACCACCGGCCTCCCCCCGTTACGAGCAGTACTTC
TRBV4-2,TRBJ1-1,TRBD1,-,CASSQEGQGAEAFF,TGTGCCAGCAGCCAAGAGGGACAGGGGGCTGAAGCTTTCTTT
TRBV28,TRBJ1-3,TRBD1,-,CASRTGGGNTIYF,TGTGCCAGCCGGACAGGGGGTGGAAACACCATATATTTT
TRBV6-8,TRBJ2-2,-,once,CASSSPANTGELFF,TGTGCCAGCAGTTCACCAGCGAACACCGGGGAGCTGTTTTTT
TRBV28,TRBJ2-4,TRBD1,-,CASSPRQGQDKNIQYF,TGTGCCAGCAGTCCACGACAGGGACAGGACAAAAACATTCAGTACTTC
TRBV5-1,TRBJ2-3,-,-,CASSSSRGADTQYF,TGCGCCAGCAGCTCGTCGCGGGGTGCAGATACGCAGTATTTT
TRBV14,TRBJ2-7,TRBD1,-,CASSQVGQGDVYEQYF,TGTGCCAGCAGCCAAGTAGGGCAGGGGGATGTCTACGAGCAGTACTTC
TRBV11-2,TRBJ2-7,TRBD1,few,CASSLRTGGVGHFF,TGTGCCAGCAGCTTACGTACAGGGGGAGTAGGACACTTCTTC
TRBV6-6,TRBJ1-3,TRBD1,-,CASSSTGDSGNTIYF,TGTGCCAGCAGTTCCACAGGGGACTCTGGAAACACCATATATTTT
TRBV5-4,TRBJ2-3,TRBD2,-,CASSFRLAGGSTDTQYF,TGTGCCAGCAGCTTTAGACTAGCGGGGGGGAGCACAGATACGCAGTATTTT
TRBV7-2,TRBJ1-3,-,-,CASSLGQGSGNTIYF,TGTGCCAGCAGCTTAGGCCAGGGGTCTGGAAACACCATATATTTT
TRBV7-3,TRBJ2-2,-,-,CASSRDRNTGELFF,TGTGCCAGCAGCAGAGACAGGAACACCGGGGAGCTGTTTTTT
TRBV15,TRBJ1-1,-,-,CATSSNKNTEAFF,TGTGCCACCAGCAGTAACAAGAACACTGAAGCTTTCTTT
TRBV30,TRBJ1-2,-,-,CAWSPLTSQGHYTF,TGTGCCTGGAGTCCCCTCACCTCACAGGGACACTACACCTTC
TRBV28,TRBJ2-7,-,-,CASSTTGRITEQYF,TGTGCCAGCAGTACTACGGGTCGGATAACCGAGCAGTACTTC
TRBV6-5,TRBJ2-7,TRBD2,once,CASRPGLAGDKQYF,TGTGCCAGCAGACCGGGACTAGCGGGAGACAAGCAGTACTTC
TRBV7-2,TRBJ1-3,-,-,CAGTQGSSGNTIYF,TGTGCCGGGACCCAGGGGAGCTCTGGAAACACCATATATTTT
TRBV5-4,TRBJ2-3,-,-,CASQGAPAGGTDTQYF,TGTGCCAGCCAGGGGGCCCCTGCGGGGGGCACAGATACGCAGTATTTT
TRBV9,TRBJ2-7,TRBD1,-,CASSVQGGPYEQYF,TGTGCCAGCAGCGTACAAGGGGGCCCCTACGAGCAGTACTTC
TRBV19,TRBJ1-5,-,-,CASSMSVGRNQPQHF,TGTGCCAGTAGTATGTCTGTAGGGAGAAATCAGCCCCAGCATTTT
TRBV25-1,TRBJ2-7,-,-,CASSEGGRSYEQYF,TGTGCCAGCAGTGAGGGCGGGCGCTCCTACGAGCAGTACTTC
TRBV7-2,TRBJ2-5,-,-,CASSLGAVEETQYF,TGTGCCAGCAGCTTAGGAGCGGTAGAGGAGACCCAGTACTTC